The 27 T cell receptor beta chains presented below share a single source sample, sequenced in a study of blood T cells in healthy people across ages. PCR was performed a second time for about 7 to 11 cycles using a sample-barcoded 5' primer and a J-beta primer mix. TCRdb re-analysed the 5' RACE reads in MiXCR, keeping a single row per CDR3 protein. The sample carries more than 600,000 distinct CDR3 sequences, about 25% recorded once. This sample also appeared in a second study, on T cells of mothers and their children.

The sequencing input was blood. These receptors came from a boy younger than 18 in good health.

The gene calls are TRBV9 and TRBJ2-5; D is perhaps TRBD1 (5 bases). The last part of the DNA fits TRBJ2-7 better; the J call may be wrong. This CDR3 is built from 15 residues. The germline V gene has CDR1 SGDLS and CDR2 YYNGEE. CDR3 in amino acids: CASSVGRRALDEQYF. The CDR3 coding sequence is TGTGCCAGCAGCGTTGGCCGCAGGGCGCTGGACGAGCAGTACTTC.

This clonotype was counted only a few times. V gene TRBV12-3 or TRBV12-4 combines with J gene TRBJ1-3; 10 positions agree with TRBD1. After removal of 6 bases from V and 9 bases from J, the junction contained 5 bases not matched to a gene. This CDR3 has 13 residues. The CDR3 DNA reads TGTGCCAGCAGCTCTAGACAGGGGGCCACCATATATTTT. Translating it yields CASSSRQGATIYF.

This chain uses TRBV27 with TRBJ2-7; 7 nucleotides align to TRBD1. V was pared by 5 bases and J by 7 bases, with 11 bases of the junction left unmatched. This CDR3 spans 14 amino acids. Germline V gene data show CDR1 as MNHEY and CDR2 as SMNVEV (reference sequence). The CDR3, as DNA: TGTGCCAGCAGTCTGGGATACAGGGGAGCGGAGCAGTACTTC. This sequence encodes CASSLGYRGAEQYF.

The rearrangement links TRBV7-2 to TRBJ2-1, with 7 nucleotides matching TRBD2. From germline, CDR1 is SGHTA and CDR2 FQGNSA. The CDR3 runs to 14 residues. The V gene end was trimmed by 5 bases and the J gene end by 4 bases; junction bases not matched to a gene: 5. The CDR3 sequence: CASSLLALYNEQFF. The DNA for the CDR3 is TGTGCCAGCAGCCTACTAGCGTTATACAATGAGCAGTTCTTC.

The V gene is TRBV28, the J gene TRBJ2-7; TRBD1 agrees at 7 bases. Germline CDR1 reads MDHEN; CDR2 reads SYDVKM. V lost 10 bases and J lost 4; bases outside the gene matches: 13. This CDR3 region has 14 residues. The CDR3 loop reads CANTQGVGNYEQYF. CDR3 coding DNA: TGTGCCAACACCCAGGGGGTTGGGAATTACGAGCAGTACTTC.

The rearrangement joins TRBV7-9 to TRBJ1-1; D perhaps matches TRBD1 (5 bases). Trimming stripped 5 bases from V and 8 bases from J, with 15 bases between. The CDR3 consists of 13 residues. The germline gives CDR1 SEHNR, CDR2 FQNEAQ (reference sequence). CDR3 DNA: TGTGCCAGCAGCGGGCCTCTAGGGGTGGAAGCTTTCTTT. The encoded protein is CASSGPLGVEAFF.

This chain connects TRBV6-1 to TRBJ2-1; D is ambiguous. The J call may be faulty, since TRBJ2-7 better matches the DNA end. The CDR3 spans 11 residues. From germline, CDR1 is MNHNS and CDR2 SASEGT. The CDR3 coding sequence is TGTGCCACGGAACTGGTCTACGAGCAGTACTTC. The encoded protein is CATELVYEQYF.

The genes are TRBV20-1 and TRBJ2-5, with D perhaps given as TRBD1 or TRBD2 (6 bases each). V was cut by 4 bases and J by 4 bases, with 16 bases left in between. Germline V gene sequence: CDR1 DFQATT, CDR2 SNEGSKA (reference sequence). CDR3 size: 14 residues. The CDR3 bases are TGCAGTGCTAACAGGGTGGGGACTGGAGAGACCCAGTACTTC. This gives the protein CSANRVGTGETQYF.

V and J are TRBV13 and TRBJ2-7; a weak D match, TRBD1 (6 bases). Trimming took off 2 bases at V and 5 bases at J, with 13 bases between the two ends. The CDR3 runs to 14 residues. Germline V gives CDR1 PRHDT, CDR2 FYEKMQ (reference sequence). CDR3 in amino acids: CASSLQGIADEQYF. CDR3 nucleotides: TGTGCCAGCAGCTTACAGGGGATCGCGGACGAGCAGTACTTC.

This sequence joins TRBV29-1 and TRBJ2-5; the D call may be TRBD1 or TRBD2 (6 bases each). CDR3 length: 13 residues. The ends were cut back, 0 bases at V and 8 bases at J, with 13 bases in the middle. Germline assignment: CDR1 SQVTM and CDR2 ANQGSEA. The CDR3 bases are TGCAGCGTTGAAGAGGGGGGCGTCGATACCCAGTACTTC. Translated: CSVEEGGVDTQYF.

This chain joins TRBV11-2 and TRBJ2-5; 15 bases map to TRBD2. V shed 3 bases and J 0 bases; nucleotides not matched to a gene: 11. Germline lookup yields CDR1 SGHAT and CDR2 FQNNGV. The CDR3 runs 20 residues. This CDR3 is CASSLGGLAGGPSYQETQYF. The CDR3 nucleotides are TGTGCCAGCAGCTTGGGTGGACTAGCGGGGGGGCCCTCGTACCAAGAGACCCAGTACTTC.

This rearrangement joins TRBV16 to TRBJ1-2, with a weak D call TRBD1 (6 bases). V was clipped by 7 bases and J by 2 bases, with 14 bases between them. CDR1 KGHSY and CDR2 FQNENV come from the germline V gene. This CDR3 is built from 14 residues. CDR3 protein: CASTQGQTNYGYTF. The CDR3 DNA sequence: TGTGCCAGCACCCAGGGGCAGACAAACTATGGCTACACCTTC. Looking up the rest from reference TRBV16 and TRBJ1-2 gives the full variable domain: GEEVAQTPKHLVRGEGQKAKLYCAPIKGHSYVFWYQQVLKNEFKFLISFQNENVFDETGMPKERFSAKCLPNSPCSLEIQATKLEDSAVYFCASTQGQTNYGYTFGSGTRLTVV.

This clonotype was seen more than once but under ten times. This chain uses TRBV11-2 with TRBJ2-1; D perhaps matches TRBD2 (6 bases). This CDR3 spans 16 amino acids. Trimming removed 2 bases at V and 5 bases at J, with 16 bases between. CDR1 and CDR2 from the germline V gene are SGHAT and FQNNGV. The CDR3 here is CASSLYRLATNNEQFF. In DNA form, the CDR3 reads TGTGCCAGCAGCTTATATCGGCTAGCGACTAACAATGAGCAGTTCTTC.

This clonotype has just a few counts. This chain links TRBV29-1 with TRBJ1-6, with 8 positions matching TRBD1. Germline V gene data show CDR1 as SQVTM and CDR2 as ANQGSEA. This CDR3 comprises 11 residues. Losses at the gene ends were 7 bases for V and 8 bases for J; bases not matched to a gene: 1. The CDR3 sequence: CSATGDSPLHF. The CDR3 nucleotides read TGCAGCGCGACAGGGGATTCACCCCTCCACTTT.

The chain carries TRBV24-1 and TRBJ2-3, with D tentatively TRBD1 (5 bases). Deletions cut 10 bases from V and 6 bases from J, with 13 bases between. The CDR3 is made up of 12 amino acids. From germline, CDR1 is KGHDR and CDR2 SFDVKD. The CDR3 is CATLGDSDTQYF. The DNA of the CDR3 is TGTGCCACGCTTGGAGACAGTGATACGCAGTATTTT.

This chain joins TRBV3-1 and TRBJ1-6; TRBD1 is a possible D gene (5 bases). Germline values: CDR1 LGHDT, CDR2 YNNKEL (reference sequence). This CDR3 is 15 amino acids long. Trimming took off 1 base at V and 5 bases at J, with 9 bases between the two ends. In DNA form, the CDR3 reads TGTGCCAGCAGCCAAGTGAGGGGAGATAATTCACCCCTCCACTTT. Translation gives CASSQVRGDNSPLHF.

Only a few counts were recorded for this clonotype. The J gene is TRBJ2-1, the V gene TRBV6-1, with D unclear. CDR1 is MNHNS and CDR2 is SASEGT in the germline V gene. V gave up 3 bases and J gave up 9 bases, with 9 bases separating them. The CDR3 is 12 residues long. The chain's CDR3 is CASSDWSSEQFF. The CDR3 DNA reads TGTGCCAGCAGTGATTGGAGCTCTGAGCAGTTCTTC.

The chain links TRBV29-1 to TRBJ1-2, with 11 nucleotides matching TRBD1. V lost 3 bases, J lost 8 bases, and 5 bases stayed unmatched. Per germline, CDR1 SQVTM and CDR2 ANQGSEA. CDR3 length: 13 residues. The CDR3 nucleotides read TGCAGCGTTGAGGGGACAGGGGGTAGAGGCTACACCTTC. Its translation: CSVEGTGGRGYTF.

The sample holds many counts of this clonotype. The chain uses TRBV14 and TRBJ2-5; no reliable D call. Germline loops: CDR1 SGHDN, CDR2 FVKESK. Trimming left V 1 base short and J 5 bases short, with 8 bases between. The CDR3 has 13 residues. CDR3: CASSQGLRETQYF. The CDR3 bases are TGTGCCAGCAGCCAAGGCCTACGGGAGACCCAGTACTTC.

V and J are TRBV20-1 and TRBJ2-2, with D possibly being TRBD2 (6 bases). V lost 3 bases to trimming and J lost 1 base, with 15 bases between them. The CDR3 sequence is 16 residues long. Germline assignment: CDR1 DFQATT and CDR2 SNEGSKA (reference sequence). The DNA of the CDR3 is TGCAGTGCTAGGGGGAGACTAGGAGGGAACACCGGGGAGCTGTTTTTT. It translates to CSARGRLGGNTGELFF.

This chain joins TRBV7-9 and TRBJ2-7, with 7 bases aligning to TRBD2. V lost 3 bases, J lost 9 bases, and 8 bases stayed unmatched. This CDR3 region has 13 residues. Germline values: CDR1 SEHNR, CDR2 FQNEAQ (reference sequence). The DNA for the CDR3 is TGTGCCAGCAGCTTCACACTAGCGCGGGGGCAGTACTTC. Translating it yields CASSFTLARGQYF.

V usage is TRBV10-3 and J usage is TRBJ2-1; 7 nucleotides agree with TRBD1. The end of the DNA aligns better with TRBJ2-7, so the J call may be wrong. Germline-derived CDR1 and CDR2 are ENHRY and SYGVKD. This CDR3 contains 15 residues. CDR3 nucleotide sequence: TGTGCCATCAGTGAGTCGGGGACAGCTTCCTACGAGCAGTACTTC. It translates to CAISESGTASYEQYF.

The CDR3 region is CASDRLAGYNEQFF. The DNA for the CDR3 is TGTGCCAGCGATAGACTAGCGGGGTACAATGAGCAGTTCTTC. The chain is built from TRBV6-6 and TRBJ2-1; 11 bases are a match to TRBD2. V was clipped by 8 bases and J by 4 bases; unmatched bases: 4. The CDR3 is 14 residues long. The germline V gene encodes CDR1 MNHNY and CDR2 SVGAGI (reference sequence).

V and J are TRBV7-9 and TRBJ1-4; 8 nucleotides line up with TRBD1. In germline, CDR1 is SEHNR, CDR2 FQNEAQ (reference sequence). V dropped 4 bases and J dropped 7; count of bases not matched to a gene: 11. CDR3 length: 16 amino acids. CDR3 in amino acids: CASSSLRAGGLEKLFF. The DNA for the CDR3 is TGTGCCAGCAGCTCATTACGCGCAGGGGGCCTTGAAAAACTGTTTTTT. The complete variable domain, with remaining parts taken from reference TRBV7-9 and TRBJ1-4, reads DTGVSQNPRHKITKRGQNVTFRCDPISEHNRLYWYRQTLGQGPEFLTYFQNEAQLEKSRLLSDRFSAERPKGSFSTLEIQRTEQGDSAMYLCASSSLRAGGLEKLFFGSGTQLSVL.

This chain connects TRBV3-1 to TRBJ2-1, with D unresolved. Germline V lookup: CDR1 LGHDT, CDR2 YNNKEL (reference sequence). V gave up 3 bases and J gave up 0 bases, with 9 bases separating them. This CDR3 contains 15 residues. This CDR3 reads CASSHPLSSYNEQFF. The CDR3 DNA follows: TGTGCCAGCAGCCACCCCTTAAGCTCCTACAATGAGCAGTTCTTC.

The J gene is TRBJ2-7, the V gene TRBV5-1; a possible D gene is TRBD1 (5 bases). CDR1 SGHRS and CDR2 YFSETQ come from the germline V gene. There are 16 residues in the CDR3. V was cut by 2 bases and J by 4 bases, with 19 bases left in between. The CDR3 spells CASSLRFDSFSYEQYF. In DNA form, the CDR3 reads TGCGCCAGCAGCTTAAGATTTGACAGTTTTAGTTACGAGCAGTACTTC.

The DNA for the CDR3 is TGTGCCAGCAGCCCCCGACAGGTGGGCTACAATGAGCAGTTCTTC. Translating gives CASSPRQVGYNEQFF. The chain carries TRBV13 and TRBJ2-5; TRBD1 is a possible D gene (6 bases). TRBJ2-1 matches the DNA end more closely, so the J call is doubtful. Germline-derived CDR1 and CDR2 are PRHDT and FYEKMQ (reference sequence). The CDR3 totals 15 residues.